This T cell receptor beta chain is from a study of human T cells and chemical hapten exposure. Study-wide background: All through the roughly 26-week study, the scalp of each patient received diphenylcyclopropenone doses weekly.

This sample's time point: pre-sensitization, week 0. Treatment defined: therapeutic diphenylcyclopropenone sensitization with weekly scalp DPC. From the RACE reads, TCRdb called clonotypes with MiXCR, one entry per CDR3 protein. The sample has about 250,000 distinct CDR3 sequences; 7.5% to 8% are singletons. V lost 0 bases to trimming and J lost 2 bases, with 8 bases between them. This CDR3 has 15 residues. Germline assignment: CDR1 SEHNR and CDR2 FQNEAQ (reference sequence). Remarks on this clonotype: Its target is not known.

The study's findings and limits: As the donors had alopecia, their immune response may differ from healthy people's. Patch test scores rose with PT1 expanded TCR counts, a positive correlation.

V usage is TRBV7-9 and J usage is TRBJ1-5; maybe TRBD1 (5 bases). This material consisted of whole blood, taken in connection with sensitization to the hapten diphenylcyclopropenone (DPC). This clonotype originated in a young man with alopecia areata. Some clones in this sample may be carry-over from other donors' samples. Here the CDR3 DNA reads TGTGCCAGCAGCTTAGCGGGACGGGGCAATCAGCCCCAGCATTTT. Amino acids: CASSLAGRGNQPQHF.